This T cell receptor (beta chain) was sequenced during a study of human T cells and chemical hapten exposure. Background on the study: Patch testing was performed with 0.01% DPC on the upper back, with reading at 6 days.

Stated time point: patch test 3, about 24 weeks after DPC sensitization. Noted treatment: therapeutic diphenylcyclopropenone sensitization with weekly scalp DPC. The drawing of blood occurred before each patch test was applied. Non-pregnant alopecia patients aged 18 to 70, suitable for DPC therapy. Unique molecular identifiers were attached to individual cDNA molecules during library preparation. From the RACE reads, TCRdb called clonotypes with MiXCR, one entry per CDR3 protein. This sample yields 82,000 or so distinct CDR3 sequences, of which 13% are seen a single time; roughly 6% belongs to the top ten. This clonotype was detected ten times or more. The sequencing used whole blood, collected in connection with sensitization to the hapten diphenylcyclopropenone (DPC). This clonotype was obtained from a woman between 50 and 59 years old with alopecia areata. Some clones in this sample may be carry-over from other donors' samples.

The CDR3 DNA is TGTGCCAGCAGCTTAACTCGCTGGGGGAACACCGGGGAGCTGTTTTTT. It specifies CASSLTRWGNTGELFF. The V gene is TRBV7-6, the J gene TRBJ2-2; D is uncertain. CDR3 size: 16 residues. Trimming stripped 2 bases from V and 1 base from J, with 11 bases between. The germline V gene encodes CDR1 SGHVS and CDR2 FNYEAQ.